Reported below is one T cell receptor (beta chain). The sample comes from a study of blood T cell repertoires in COVID-19. Study summary: The origin of the acute and convalescent COVID-19 samples was the United States, Italy and Spain. The analysed material was cDNA or gDNA that came from T cells, B-cell-depleted T cells, or PBMCs.

Original processing notes: Scientists estimated how many nucleated cells there were by amplifying reference gene primers. Generated by immunoSEQ multiplex PCR, the TCRdb table keeps only in-frame clones and is missing some. The V and J calls and the clone size are those of that table, but D and trimming were determined from the DNA. The data contain hundreds of thousands of clones, 86% of them singletons. The origin of this receptor is a woman under 40 with active or convalescent COVID-19. The sample comprised peripheral blood.

This CDR3 is CASSLAGVGDEQYF. DNA for the CDR3: TGTGCCAGCAGCTTGGCAGGGGTTGGGGACGAGCAGTACTTC. V gene TRBV5-6 combines with J gene TRBJ2-7; D might be TRBD1 (6 bases). Trimming cost V 0 bases and J 5 bases, with 12 bases left between them. The CDR3 contains 14 residues. Germline CDR1 SGHDT, CDR2 YYEEEE.